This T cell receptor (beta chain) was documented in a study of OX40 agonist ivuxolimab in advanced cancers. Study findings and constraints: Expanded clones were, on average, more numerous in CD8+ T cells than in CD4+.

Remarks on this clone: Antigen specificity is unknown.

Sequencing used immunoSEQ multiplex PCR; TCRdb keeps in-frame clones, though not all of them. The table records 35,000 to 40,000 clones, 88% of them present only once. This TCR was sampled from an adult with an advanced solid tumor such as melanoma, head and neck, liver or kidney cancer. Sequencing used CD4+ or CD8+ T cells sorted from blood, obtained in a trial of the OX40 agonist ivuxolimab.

The CDR3 here is CASSPSLNTGELFF. The DNA for the CDR3 is TGTGCCAGCAGTCCTTCGCTAAACACCGGGGAGCTGTTTTTT. The V call is TRBV27, the J call TRBJ2-2; D is undetermined. V lost 5 bases, J lost 2 bases, and 9 bases lay in between. This CDR3 region has 14 residues. Germline CDR1 and CDR2: MNHEY and SMNVEV (reference sequence).